This TCR beta chain appears in the sequencing data of a study of OX40 agonist ivuxolimab in advanced cancers. For the study at large: Cancers in dose escalation were hepatocellular, melanoma, renal cell and head and neck. The study, taken as a whole, reports: The work left the antigen specificity of expanded peripheral T cells undetermined.

Trimming took 0 bases from V and 7 from J, leaving 7 bases between them. Germline CDR1 and CDR2: LGHNA and YSLEER. This CDR3 comprises 13 residues. On this clone itself: Antigen unknown.

TCRdb keeps only in-frame clones here, not all; method: immunoSEQ multiplex PCR. The table includes 50,000 to 60,000 clones, about 91% detected once. The study sampled blood at baseline, cycle 4 day 1, and cycle 7 day 1. The sequencing here drew on CD4+ or CD8+ T cells sorted from blood, taken in a trial of the OX40 agonist ivuxolimab. This TCR was sampled from an adult with an advanced solid tumor such as melanoma, head and neck, liver or kidney cancer. V is TRBV4-3 and J is TRBJ2-1; D gene ambiguous. CDR3 sequence: CASSQDRANEQFF. The CDR3, as DNA: TGCGCCAGCAGCCAAGACCGGGCGAATGAGCAGTTCTTC.